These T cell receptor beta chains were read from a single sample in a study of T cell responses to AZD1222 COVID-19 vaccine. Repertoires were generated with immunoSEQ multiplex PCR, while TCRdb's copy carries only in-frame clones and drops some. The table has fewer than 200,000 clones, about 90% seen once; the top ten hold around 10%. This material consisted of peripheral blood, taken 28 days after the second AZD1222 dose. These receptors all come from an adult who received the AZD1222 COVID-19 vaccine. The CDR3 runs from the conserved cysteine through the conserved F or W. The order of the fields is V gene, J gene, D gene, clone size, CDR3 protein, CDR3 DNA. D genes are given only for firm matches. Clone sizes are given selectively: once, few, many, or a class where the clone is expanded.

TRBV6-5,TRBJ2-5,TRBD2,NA,CASSFAGTRGETQYF,TGTGCCAGCAGTTTCGCCGGGACTAGAGGAGAGACCCAGTACTTC
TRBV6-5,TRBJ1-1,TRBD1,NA,CASSLGTGRATEAFF,TGTGCCAGCAGTCTCGGGACAGGTAGGGCCACTGAAGCTTTCTTT
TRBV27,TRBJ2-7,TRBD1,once,CASSFLPGQGVDEQYF,TGTGCCAGCAGCTTTCTTCCGGGACAGGGCGTCGACGAGCAGTACTTC
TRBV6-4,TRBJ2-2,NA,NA,CASSEERELTGELFF,TGTGCCAGCAGTGAGGAGAGGGAATTAACCGGGGAGCTGTTTTTT
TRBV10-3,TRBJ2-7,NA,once,CAISAQGSYEQYF,TGTGCCATCAGTGCCCAGGGATCCTACGAGCAGTACTTC
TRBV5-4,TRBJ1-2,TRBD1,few,CASSFPGQGSGYTF,TGTGCCAGCAGCTTCCCGGGACAGGGGAGTGGCTACACCTTC
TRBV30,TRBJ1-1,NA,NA,CAWSVNGVLREAFF,TGTGCCTGGAGTGTAAATGGGGTCCTACGGGAAGCTTTCTTT
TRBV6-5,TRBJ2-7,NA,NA,CASSLMRGREQYF,TGTGCCAGCAGCCTAATGAGGGGTCGGGAGCAGTACTTC
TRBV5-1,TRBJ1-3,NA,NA,CASSKSNSGNTIYF,TGCGCCAGCAGCAAGAGTAACTCTGGAAACACCATATATTTT
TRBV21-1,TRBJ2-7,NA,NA,CASSKWDSRAYEQYF,TGTGCCAGCAGCAAATGGGACAGCCGAGCCTACGAGCAGTACTTC
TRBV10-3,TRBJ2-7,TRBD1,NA,CAINPGGTTYEQYF,TGTGCCATCAATCCAGGGGGAACAACCTACGAGCAGTACTTC
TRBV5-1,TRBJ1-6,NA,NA,CASSLGGVNSPLHF,TGCGCCAGCAGCTTGGGAGGGGTCAACTCACCCCTCCACTTT
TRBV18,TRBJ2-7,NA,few,CASPDEQYF,TGTGCCAGCCCCGACGAGCAGTACTTC
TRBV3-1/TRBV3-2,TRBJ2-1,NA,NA,CASSQDQGLGGLRQFF,TGTGCCAGCAGCCAAGATCAGGGACTCGGGGGATTACGGCAGTTCTTC
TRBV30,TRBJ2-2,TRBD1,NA,CAWSVQGTVSTGELFF,TGTGCCTGGAGTGTACAGGGGACGGTTAGCACCGGGGAGCTGTTTTTT
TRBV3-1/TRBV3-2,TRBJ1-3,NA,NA,CASSPPIWGPHSGNTIYF,TGTGCCAGCAGCCCCCCAATCTGGGGCCCTCACTCTGGAAACACCATATATTTT
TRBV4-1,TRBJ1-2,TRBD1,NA,CASSQAPGQGSAGGYTF,TGCGCCAGCAGCCAAGCACCGGGACAGGGGTCCGCCGGGGGCTACACCTTC
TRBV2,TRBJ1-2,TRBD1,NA,CASRPGGFGYGYTF,TGTGCCAGCAGGCCAGGGGGGTTCGGCTATGGCTACACCTTC
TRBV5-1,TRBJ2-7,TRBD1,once,CASRPTPQGIYEQYF,TGCGCCAGCAGACCAACCCCACAGGGGATCTACGAGCAGTACTTC
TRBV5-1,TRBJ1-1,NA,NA,CASSQLGGNTEAFF,TGCGCCAGCAGCCAATTAGGGGGTAACACTGAAGCTTTCTTT
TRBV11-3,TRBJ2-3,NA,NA,CASSPKGGRTDTQYF,TGTGCCAGCAGCCCCAAGGGGGGCCGCACAGATACGCAGTATTTT
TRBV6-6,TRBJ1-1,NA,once,CASSYLGWKAFF,TGTGCCAGCAGTTACTTAGGGTGGAAAGCTTTCTTT
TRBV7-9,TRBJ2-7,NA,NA,CASSLAISYEQYF,TGTGCCAGCAGCTTGGCTATATCCTACGAGCAGTACTTC
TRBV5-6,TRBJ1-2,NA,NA,CASSSRRDTNYGYTF,TGTGCCAGCAGCTCGAGACGGGACACTAACTATGGCTACACCTTC
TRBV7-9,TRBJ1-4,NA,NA,CAGGRDSGVEKLFF,TGTGCCGGCGGAAGGGATTCGGGTGTGGAAAAACTGTTTTTT
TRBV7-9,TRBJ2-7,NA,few,CASSRPTSYEQYF,TGTGCCAGCAGCCGCCCCACAAGTTACGAGCAGTACTTC
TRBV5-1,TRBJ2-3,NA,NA,CASSLPEGRPDTQYF,TGCGCCAGCAGCTTACCGGAGGGGCGGCCAGATACGCAGTATTTT
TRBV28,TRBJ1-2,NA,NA,CASSLFQQGGYTF,TGTGCCAGCAGTTTATTTCAGCAAGGGGGCTACACCTTC
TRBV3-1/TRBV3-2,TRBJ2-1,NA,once,CASSPLRQHSYNEQFF,TGTGCCAGCAGCCCTCTTAGACAGCACAGCTACAATGAGCAGTTCTTC
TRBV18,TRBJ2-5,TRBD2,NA,CASSPLSGGAGETQYF,TGTGCCAGCTCACCACTGAGCGGGGGGGCCGGAGAGACCCAGTACTTC
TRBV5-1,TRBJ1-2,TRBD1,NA,CASSQQGTYGYTF,TGCGCCAGCAGCCAACAGGGGACCTATGGCTACACCTTC
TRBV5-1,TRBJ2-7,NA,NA,CASSTGTQTYEQYF,TGCGCCAGCAGCACCGGGACACAGACCTACGAGCAGTACTTC
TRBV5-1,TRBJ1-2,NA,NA,CASSLDFGGYTF,TGCGCCAGCAGCTTGGATTTTGGAGGCTACACCTTC
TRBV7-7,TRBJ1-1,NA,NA,CASSFDRDDRNTEAFF,TGTGCTAGCAGCTTCGATAGGGACGATCGGAACACTGAAGCTTTCTTT
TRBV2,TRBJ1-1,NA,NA,CASSEYVGSGTEAFF,TGTGCCAGCAGTGAATACGTCGGGAGCGGCACTGAAGCTTTCTTT
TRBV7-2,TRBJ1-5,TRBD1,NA,CASSRQGTRTPQHF,TGTGCCAGCAGCAGACAGGGAACAAGGACGCCCCAGCATTTT
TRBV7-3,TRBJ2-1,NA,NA,CASSLRARVNEQFF,TGTGCCAGCAGCCTCCGCGCGAGAGTCAATGAGCAGTTCTTC
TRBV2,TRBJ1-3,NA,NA,CASSVGESSGNTIYF,TGTGCCAGCAGTGTTGGGGAGAGCTCTGGAAACACCATATATTTT
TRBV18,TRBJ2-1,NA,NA,CASSPGQTSINEQFF,TGTGCCAGCTCACCCGGACAGACATCCATCAATGAGCAGTTCTTC
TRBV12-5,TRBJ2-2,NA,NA,CASGFEGGELFF,TGTGCTAGTGGCTTCGAGGGCGGGGAGCTGTTTTTT
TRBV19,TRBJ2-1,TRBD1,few,CASSQPGQVIPSSYNEQFF,TGTGCCAGTAGTCAACCGGGACAGGTAATTCCGAGCTCCTACAATGAGCAGTTCTTC
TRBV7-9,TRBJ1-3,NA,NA,CASSSGQWTFGNTIYF,TGTGCCAGCAGCTCCGGACAGTGGACCTTTGGAAACACCATATATTTT
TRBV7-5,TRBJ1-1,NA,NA,CARSLSSTGAPCVDTEAFF,TGTGCCAGAAGCTTAAGTTCGACAGGGGCCCCGTGCGTAGACACTGAAGCTTTCTTT
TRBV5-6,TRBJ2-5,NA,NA,CATLRGGLQETQYF,TGTGCCACGCTAAGGGGGGGACTCCAAGAGACCCAGTACTTC
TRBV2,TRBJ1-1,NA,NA,CASRRGEAFF,TGTGCCAGCCGACGGGGTGAAGCTTTCTTT
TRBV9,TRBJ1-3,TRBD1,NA,CASSVDNRGGNTIYF,TGTGCCAGCAGCGTAGATAACAGGGGTGGAAACACCATATATTTT
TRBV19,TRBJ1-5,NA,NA,CASSIGEALQPQHF,TGTGCCAGTAGTATAGGGGAGGCCCTTCAGCCCCAGCATTTT
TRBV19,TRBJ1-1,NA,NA,CASSISSNTEAFF,TGTGCCAGTAGTATTTCATCGAACACTGAAGCTTTCTTT
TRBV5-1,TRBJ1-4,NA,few,CASSLEAGYEKLFF,TGCGCCAGCAGCTTGGAGGCGGGATATGAAAAACTGTTTTTT
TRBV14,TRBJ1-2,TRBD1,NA,CASSLDRGQVYGYTF,TGTGCCAGCAGCCTCGACAGGGGGCAGGTGTATGGCTACACCTTC
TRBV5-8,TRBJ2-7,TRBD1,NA,CASSSTHGTGEFYEQYF,TGTGCCAGCAGCTCCACCCACGGGACAGGGGAATTCTACGAGCAGTACTTC
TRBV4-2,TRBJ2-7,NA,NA,CASSHYSSYEQYF,TGTGCCAGCAGCCACTATTCATCCTACGAGCAGTACTTC
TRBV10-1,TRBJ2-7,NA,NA,CASSELVRPPYEQYF,TGCGCCAGCAGTGAGTTGGTCAGGCCCCCCTACGAGCAGTACTTC